The rows below give T cell receptor beta chains drawn from one sample of a study of follicular helper T cells after annual influenza vaccination. The assay was immunoSEQ multiplex PCR, and TCRdb's table has in-frame clones only and misses some. The sample includes under 9,500 clones, approximately 86% of them seen just once. The sequenced sample was CXCR5+ CD38- circulating T follicular helper cells from blood, obtained 7 days after influenza vaccination. These receptors all come from an adult who received the influenza vaccine. CDR3s include the opening cysteine and the closing phenylalanine or tryptophan. The D gene is left open where the match is weak. A clone size is listed for some rows: how often the clone was seen (once, few, many), or a class if it is expanded.

TRBV9	TRBD1	.	TRBJ2-3	CASSVGDRGGTDTQYF
TRBV29-1	.	.	TRBJ1-2	CSVEFQGPYGYTF
TRBV7-2	.	.	TRBJ1-4	CASSLEGHSLFF
TRBV2	.	.	TRBJ2-5	CASSVGGGGETQYF
TRBV11-2	.	.	TRBJ2-1	CASSLRPGGHEQFF
TRBV6-5	.	once	TRBJ1-6	CASSLDSGPNSPLHF
TRBV6-4	.	.	TRBJ2-3	CASSDSTGMGTDTQYF
TRBV5-8	.	once	TRBJ1-1	CASSLRGGTEAFF
TRBV6-5	.	.	TRBJ1-4	CASSYEADNEKLFF
TRBV14	TRBD1	.	TRBJ1-2	CASSQEQGAYGYTF
TRBV4-2	.	.	TRBJ2-5	CASSQVSGNQETQYF
TRBV5-4	.	.	TRBJ2-5	CASGIGPQETQYF
TRBV19	.	.	TRBJ2-5	CASSTYSGQGRRETQYF
TRBV30	.	.	TRBJ1-2	CAWNDRHGYTF
TRBV27	.	.	TRBJ1-5	CASSWDPNQPQHF
TRBV6-6	.	few	TRBJ2-2	CASSYSNRNTGELFF
TRBV5-8	.	.	TRBJ1-4	CASSPFGGETNEKLFF
TRBV4-1	TRBD2	.	TRBJ2-2	CASSRGLLANTGELFF
TRBV4-2	.	.	TRBJ2-6	CASSQLGASGANVLTF
TRBV5-1	TRBD1	.	TRBJ1-2	CASSWTGTGASNGYTF
TRBV27	.	.	TRBJ2-7	CASSLSMGSPYEQYF
TRBV7-2	TRBD1	.	TRBJ1-5	CASSLDRGRNQPQHF
TRBV20-1	.	.	TRBJ2-3	CSARTGSTQYF
TRBV7-2	.	.	TRBJ1-3	CASSPRVHSGNTIYF
TRBV11-3	.	.	TRBJ2-1	CASSLGGGGPYNEQFF
TRBV6-1	.	.	TRBJ1-2	CASRDGRADGYTF
TRBV2	.	.	TRBJ2-1	CASSESEGGNEQFF
TRBV10-3	.	.	TRBJ1-3	CAISESYYSGNTIYF
TRBV19	TRBD1	.	TRBJ1-5	CASSVNRGGDQPQHF
TRBV7-2	.	.	TRBJ1-2	CASSLGGRFYGYTF
TRBV5-1	.	.	TRBJ1-5	CASSLGQPNQPQHF
TRBV19	.	few	TRBJ2-7	CASSTARGAYEQYF
TRBV5-1	.	.	TRBJ2-2	CASSLGVSGELFF
TRBV7-2	TRBD2	.	TRBJ2-1	CASSPAGTSGGKGQFF
TRBV9	.	.	TRBJ2-3	CASSTRYERTDTQYF
TRBV4-3	TRBD1	.	TRBJ2-5	CASSARTGLDGTQYF
TRBV7-8	.	few	TRBJ2-7	CASSLEFRYEQYF
TRBV5-1	.	.	TRBJ1-1	CASRGSMNAEAFF
TRBV15	.	.	TRBJ1-4	CATSRSLPGFTNEKLFF
TRBV6-1	TRBD1	.	TRBJ1-1	CASTRDRGTAEAFF
TRBV7-9	.	.	TRBJ2-5	CASSLGDQETQYF
TRBV19	.	.	TRBJ2-7	CASSNGPGFDYEQYF
TRBV5-1	.	.	TRBJ1-1	CASSLNSMNTEAFF
TRBV5-3	TRBD1	.	TRBJ1-1	CARSLLNQGVTEAFF
TRBV4-2	.	.	TRBJ2-1	CASSQRLYSNEQFF
TRBV18	TRBD1	few	TRBJ1-3	CASSPQGTAGNTIYF
TRBV6-6	.	.	TRBJ1-5	CASSDTTNQPQHF
TRBV30	.	.	TRBJ1-1	CAWKGDGKNTEAFF
TRBV19	.	.	TRBJ1-1	CASSVQRNTEAFF
TRBV6-5	.	.	TRBJ2-7	CASTRAGEQYF
TRBV19	TRBD1	.	TRBJ1-5	CASSIQGENQPQHF
TRBV9	.	.	TRBJ1-2	CASSVDGGNYGYTF